These 23 T cell receptor beta chains share one sample of origin, sequenced in a study of blood T cell repertoires in COVID-19. The protocol was immunoSEQ multiplex PCR, while the TCRdb copy is restricted to in-frame clones and leaves out a portion. The sample holds some 100,000 clones, roughly 87% seen once. Sequencing used peripheral blood. Receptors originate from a woman in her sixties or seventies with acute or convalescent COVID-19.

This sequence joins TRBV21-1 and TRBJ2-2; TRBD1, as called in the table, went unchecked against the DNA. TRBV21-1 is flagged as a pseudogene. The CDR3 contains 13 residues. CDR3 DNA sequence: TGTGCCAGCAGCACCCAAAACACCGGGGAGCTGTTTTTT. This gives the protein CASSTQNTGELFF.

This clone was seen a few times. The V call is TRBV5-1, the J call TRBJ2-7; 9 nucleotides agree with TRBD2. This CDR3 has 14 amino acids. Germline CDR1 SGHRS, CDR2 YFSETQ. J gave up 5 bases and V 4 bases, and 7 bases lay outside the gene matches. The CDR3 nucleotides are TGCGCCAGCAGCCCTATAGCGGGAGAGAACGAGCAGTACTTC. Its translation is CASSPIAGENEQYF.

The chain recombines TRBV28 with TRBJ2-7; D remains unclear. Trimming took 5 bases from V and 6 from J, leaving 11 bases between them. Germline values: CDR1 MDHEN, CDR2 SYDVKM. This CDR3 spans 12 amino acids. CDR3 nucleotides: TGTGCCAGCAGTGCGGAGTGGCCCGAGCAGTACTTC. It specifies CASSAEWPEQYF.

The CDR3 sequence is CASSFGTIPTGELFF. The CDR3 DNA reads TGTGCCAGCAGCTTCGGGACTATTCCCACCGGGGAGCTGTTTTTT. This sequence joins TRBV7-8 and TRBJ2-2, with 7 bases matching TRBD2. Germline trimming cut 3 bases from V and 4 bases from J; bases unmatched to any gene: 5. This CDR3 region has 15 residues. Germline loops: CDR1 SGHVS, CDR2 FQNEAQ.

The genes are TRBV6-6 and TRBJ1-2; D is unresolved. The CDR3 loop spans 12 amino acids. CDR1 and CDR2 from the germline V gene are MNHNY and SVGAGI (reference sequence). Trimming cost V 2 bases and J 4 bases, with 5 bases left between them. CDR3 sequence: CASSYEAYGYTF. CDR3 DNA sequence: TGTGCCAGCAGTTACGAGGCCTATGGCTACACCTTC.

The chain has TRBV11-2 and TRBJ2-3; 10 bases align to TRBD2. The germline V gene encodes CDR1 SGHAT and CDR2 FQNNGV. The CDR3 has 15 amino acids. V shed 2 bases and J 5 bases; nucleotides not matched to a gene: 4. CDR3 sequence reads: CASSLFLAGEDTQYF. In nucleotides, the CDR3 is TGTGCCAGCAGCTTATTTCTAGCGGGAGAAGATACGCAGTATTTT.

This sequence joins TRBV14 and TRBJ1-1; 8 nucleotides match TRBD1. The CDR3 covers 15 residues. Trimming cost V 4 bases and J 3 bases; bases outside gene matches: 7. Germline CDR1 SGHDN, CDR2 FVKESK. The CDR3 DNA reads TGTGCCAGCAGCCTCAGACAGGGGTGGGACACTGAAGCTTTCTTT. Amino acids: CASSLRQGWDTEAFF.

This clone was found a few times. The chain joins TRBV2 to TRBJ1-1, with D possibly TRBD1 on 5 matching bases. The V end was cut by 7 bases, the J end by 0 bases, with 6 bases between. CDR3 length: 12 residues. Germline CDR1 is SNHLY and CDR2 is FYNNEI. CDR3 coding DNA: TGTGCCAGCAACAGGTTGAACACTGAAGCTTTCTTT. It codes for CASNRLNTEAFF.

This clone was recorded once. CDR3 sequence reads: CAWSVLMSPRAFF. For the CDR3, the DNA is TGTGCCTGGAGTGTACTTATGTCCCCTCGAGCTTTCTTT. The chain carries TRBV30 and TRBJ1-1, with no clear D. The CDR3 runs 13 residues. Germline CDR1 GTSNPN, CDR2 SVGIG (reference sequence). V dropped 0 bases and J dropped 10 bases, with 15 bases sitting between them.

This clone was recorded once. The chain couples TRBV6-6 to TRBJ1-4, with 9 bases identical to TRBD1. J lost 7 bases, V lost 5 bases, and 8 bases had no gene match. The germline V gene encodes CDR1 MNHNY and CDR2 SVGAGI (reference sequence). The CDR3 is made up of 15 amino acids. In nucleotides, the CDR3 is TGTGCCAGCAGTCGATCCGGGACAGGGATTGAAAAACTGTTTTTT. Translation gives CASSRSGTGIEKLFF.

This clone has only one observation. The chain is built from TRBV3-1 (or the pseudogene TRBV3-2) and TRBJ1-2, with 9 bases lining up with TRBD1. The CDR3 is made up of 15 amino acids. Per germline, CDR1 LGHDT and CDR2 YNNKEL (reference sequence). V shed 2 bases and J 6 bases; nucleotides not matched to a gene: 7. The CDR3 loop is CASSQNLQGAHGYTF. Here the CDR3 DNA reads TGTGCCAGCAGCCAAAATTTACAGGGGGCTCATGGCTACACCTTC.

The chain has TRBV7-2 and TRBJ2-5; D is perhaps TRBD1 (6 bases). The V gene lost 4 bases and the J gene lost 5 bases, with 14 bases spanning the gap. Germline CDR1 reads SGHTA; CDR2 reads FQGNSA. The CDR3 extends over 14 amino acids. The CDR3 loop reads CASSSDPRGETQYF. CDR3 sequence (DNA): TGTGCCAGCAGCTCGGACCCAAGGGGGGAGACCCAGTACTTC.

J is TRBJ2-1 and V is TRBV7-2, with D possibly TRBD2 on 6 matching bases. Trimming shortened V by 4 bases and J by 6 bases, and 22 bases separated the two germline ends. Germline CDR1 is SGHTA and CDR2 is FQGNSA. The CDR3 loop spans 17 amino acids. The CDR3 DNA is TGTGCCAGCAGCTCGAGCCCCACCCGACTAGTAGTCAATGAGCAGTTCTTC. This translates into CASSSSPTRLVVNEQFF.

This clone turned up a few times. The chain has TRBV2 and TRBJ1-2; D is uncertain. Trimming cost V 6 bases and J 6 bases, with 17 bases left between them. This CDR3 comprises 14 residues. Germline assignment: CDR1 SNHLY and CDR2 FYNNEI. CDR3 loop: CASSAWSGGNGYTF. For the CDR3, the DNA is TGTGCCAGCAGCGCATGGAGTGGAGGGAATGGCTACACCTTC.

In its sample, this clone was seen a few times. The rearrangement uses TRBV7-2 and TRBJ2-1; 10 bases are a match to TRBD2. V shed 1 base and J 5 bases; nucleotides not matched to a gene: 8. CDR3 size: 17 residues. Germline CDR1 reads SGHTA; CDR2 reads FQGNSA. Here the CDR3 reads CASSLDSGTSENNEQFF. For the CDR3, the DNA is TGTGCCAGCAGCTTAGACTCCGGGACTAGCGAAAACAATGAGCAGTTCTTC.

This clone was found a few times. The chain joins TRBV3-1 (or the pseudogene TRBV3-2) to TRBJ1-1, with unresolved D. V was clipped by 5 bases and J by 7 bases, with 11 bases between them. The CDR3 loop spans 12 amino acids. Germline assignment: CDR1 LGHDT and CDR2 YNNKEL (reference sequence). The CDR3 spells CASSSSKFEAFF. CDR3 sequence (DNA): TGTGCCAGCAGCAGCTCTAAATTTGAAGCTTTCTTT.

The chain combines TRBV14 with TRBJ2-7; 11 bases map to TRBD2. The V segment lost 3 bases and the J segment 4 bases; nucleotides outside the gene matches: 11. Per the germline V gene, CDR1 is SGHDN and CDR2 is FVKESK. The CDR3 length is 17 residues. The chain's CDR3 is CASSHRGGTSGAYEQYF. The CDR3 coding sequence is TGTGCCAGCAGCCACAGGGGGGGGACTAGCGGAGCATACGAGCAGTACTTC.

The V and J genes are TRBV30 and TRBJ1-1, with D possibly matching TRBD1 (6 bases). The germline V gene encodes CDR1 GTSNPN and CDR2 SVGIG (reference sequence). The CDR3 is 13 residues long. The V and J ends lost 5 bases and 0 bases respectively, with 10 bases between them. This CDR3 is CAWGRTVNTEAFF. The DNA of the CDR3 is TGTGCCTGGGGGAGGACAGTGAACACTGAAGCTTTCTTT.

V usage is TRBV28 and J usage is TRBJ2-7; TRBD2 might be the D (6 bases). Germline V gives CDR1 MDHEN, CDR2 SYDVKM. The V gene lost 3 bases and the J gene lost 5 bases, with 14 bases spanning the gap. The CDR3 runs 14 residues. The CDR3 spells CASSLSGGTHEQYF. The CDR3 coding sequence is TGTGCCAGCAGTTTGTCTGGCGGGACTCACGAGCAGTACTTC.

As concerns this clone: Compared with germline, one end of the junction differs, possibly owing to a read error. The rearrangement uses TRBV9 and TRBJ1-2; D possibly corresponds to TRBD1 (5 bases). The length of the CDR3 is 13 residues. Germline V gene data show CDR1 as SGDLS and CDR2 as YYNGEE. The CDR3 DNA reads as TGTGCCGGCAGCGCACCGGGACTCCGAGGCTACACCTTC. It is translated as CAGSAPGLRGYTF. The full variable domain, completed using reference TRBV9 and TRBJ1-2, is DSGVTQTPKHLITATGQRVTLRCSPRSGDLSVYWYQQSLDQGLQFLIQYYNGEERAKGNILERFSAQQFPDLHSELNLSSLELGDSALYFCAGSAPGLRGYTFGSGTRLTVV.

In this sample, this clone turned up once. The V gene is TRBV5-4, the J gene TRBJ2-5, with D perhaps TRBD2 (5 bases). V was pared by 4 bases and J by 1 base, with 20 bases between. CDR3 length equals 17 residues. Per germline, CDR1 SGHNT and CDR2 YYREEE (reference sequence). The CDR3 coding sequence is TGTGCCAGCAGCGGAGGTTTGGGGAGACGAGGCCAAGAGACCCAGTACTTC. Translating it yields CASSGGLGRRGQETQYF.

CDR3 sequence (DNA): TGTGCCACCACACCCCCTAGCGGGAGACCCACCGGGGAGCTGTTTTTT. It codes for CATTPPSGRPTGELFF. The V gene is TRBV19, the J gene TRBJ2-2; 10 bases agree with TRBD2. The CDR3 consists of 16 residues. Germline CDR1 is LNHDA and CDR2 is SQIVND (reference sequence). The V gene end was trimmed by 10 bases and the J gene end by 4 bases; junction bases not matched to a gene: 12.

V is TRBV7-3 and J is TRBJ2-1; TRBD1 matches at 10 bases. V lost 4 bases to trimming and J lost 7 bases; unmatched junction nucleotides: 4. The germline V gene has CDR1 SGHTA and CDR2 FQGTGA. The CDR3 covers 14 residues. CDR3 sequence: CASSSGTGANEQFF. The CDR3 DNA is TGTGCCAGCAGCTCCGGGACAGGGGCGAATGAGCAGTTCTTC.